These T cell receptor beta chains were read from a single sample in a study of blood T cell repertoires in COVID-19. Profiled with immunoSEQ multiplex PCR; TCRdb holds only in-frame clones, not every one. The table lists around 30,000 clones, roughly four fifths of them singletons. Input material: peripheral blood. The origin of the receptors is a human donor in a cohort sampled during active COVID-19. Each CDR3 is given with its conserved first and last residue. A D gene is named only where the DNA matches it firmly. Clone size is shown for a subset of rows, as once, few, many or a class of expanded clone.

d_gene	abundance	v_gene	j_gene	CDR3nt	CDR3aa
-	-	TRBV2	TRBJ2-7	TGTGCCAGCAGTGTCCTAGGGAGCTACGAGCAGTACTTC	CASSVLGSYEQYF
-	few	TRBV27	TRBJ2-3	TGTGCCAGCCTACCCAGGACAGGGAGGGCAGATACGCAGTATTTT	CASLPRTGRADTQYF
TRBD2	-	TRBV6-5	TRBJ2-1	TGTGCCAGCAGTTACGGACTAGCCGCCTACAATGAGCAGTTCTTC	CASSYGLAAYNEQFF
-	-	TRBV25-1	TRBJ1-1	TGTGCCAGCAGGGTAAACGGACAGAACACTGAAGCTTTCTTT	CASRVNGQNTEAFF
-	-	TRBV2	TRBJ1-5	TGTGCCAGCAAAAGACAGTCGAATCAGCCCCAGCATTTT	CASKRQSNQPQHF
TRBD2	-	TRBV27	TRBJ2-7	TGTGCCAGCAGTTTACGGGGGGACGGTTACGAGCAGTACTTC	CASSLRGDGYEQYF
TRBD1	-	TRBV5-1	TRBJ1-2	TGCGCCAGCAGCTTTGGGACAGTAGGCCTAGCTTCTGACTACACCTTC	CASSFGTVGLASDYTF
TRBD2	-	TRBV4-1	TRBJ2-1	TGCGCCAGCAGCCGAACAGCGGGGGGGTGGAATGAGCAGTTCTTC	CASSRTAGGWNEQFF
-	-	TRBV7-8	TRBJ2-1	TGTGCCAGCAGCTTAGGTCATAGCGGTAGCTCCTACAATGAGCAGTTCTTC	CASSLGHSGSSYNEQFF
-	-	TRBV27	TRBJ2-7	TGTGCCAGCAGTTTCGACAGAAAAACCTACGAGCAGTACTTC	CASSFDRKTYEQYF
-	few	TRBV7-8	TRBJ1-1	TGTGCCAGCAGCTACAGGGAGTGGGGGATGAACACTGAAGCTTTCTTT	CASSYREWGMNTEAFF
TRBD2	-	TRBV5-8	TRBJ2-3	TGTGCCAGCAGCTTGGGACTAGCGGGGGGGCACACAGATACGCAGTATTTT	CASSLGLAGGHTDTQYF
-	-	TRBV13	TRBJ2-2	TGTGCCAGCAGCTTCACTGAGCATACGAACACCGGGGAGCTGTTTTTT	CASSFTEHTNTGELFF
-	-	TRBV27	TRBJ2-3	TGTGCCAGCAGGTATCTCGCGAGCACAGATACGCAGTATTTT	CASRYLASTDTQYF
-	-	TRBV21-1	TRBJ1-1	TGTGCCAGCAACCAGACAGGGACTGAAGCTTTCTTT	CASNQTGTEAFF
TRBD1	-	TRBV7-9	TRBJ1-1	TGTGCCAGCAGCTTAGCGGTATTACAGGGGGAAGCTTTCTTT	CASSLAVLQGEAFF
TRBD1	-	TRBV5-1	TRBJ1-3	TGCGCCAGCAGCTTGGGGGACAGGACTATCTCTGGAAACACCATATATTTT	CASSLGDRTISGNTIYF
TRBD2	-	TRBV24-1	TRBJ2-7	TGTGCCACCAGTGATTTTAGGAGCGGGAGCGGGGACTACGAGCAGTACTTC	CATSDFRSGSGDYEQYF
-	-	TRBV9	TRBJ1-3	TGTGCCAGCAGCCCCCGGGGGGAGCCTGGAAACACCATATATTTT	CASSPRGEPGNTIYF
TRBD2	-	TRBV13	TRBJ2-3	TGTGCCAGCAGCCTAGTTCTACCCGGGTTAGCGGGGGCCCGTTTAATCACAGATACGCAGTATTTT	CASSLVLPGLAGARLITDTQYF
-	-	TRBV4-2	TRBJ1-5	TGTGCCAGCAGCCAAGAGTCGGGAGTACGCAATCAGCCCCAGCATTTT	CASSQESGVRNQPQHF
-	-	TRBV5-4	TRBJ1-2	TGTGCCAGCAGCTTGGGGGACTACGGTATCGGCTACACCTTC	CASSLGDYGIGYTF
-	-	TRBV29-1	TRBJ2-5	TGCAGCGTCGAGGCATCCCTCGTGGGAGAGACCCAGTACTTC	CSVEASLVGETQYF
-	-	TRBV10-2	TRBJ2-1	TGCGCCAGCAATTACTTGAACAATGAGCAGTTCTTC	CASNYLNNEQFF
-	-	TRBV27	TRBJ1-1	TGTGCCAGCAGTTTCCCAGGCTTAGAAACTGAAGCTTTCTTT	CASSFPGLETEAFF
TRBD1	once	TRBV6-5	TRBJ1-6	TGTGCCAGCAGTTACCAAATCGACAGGGGGGATTCACCCCTCCACTTT	CASSYQIDRGDSPLHF
TRBD2	-	TRBV4-1	TRBJ2-7	TGCGCCAGCAGCCCTAGCGGGGAGTCCTACGAGCAGTACTTC	CASSPSGESYEQYF
TRBD2	once	TRBV5-1	TRBJ2-1	TGCGCCAGCAGCTTGCCCAGGACTAGCGGATACAATGAGCAGTTCTTC	CASSLPRTSGYNEQFF
TRBD1	-	TRBV4-1	TRBJ2-3	TGCGCCAGCAGCCAGCAGGGGGCTCAAGGTGGGACGCAGTATTTT	CASSQQGAQGGTQYF
-	-	TRBV19	TRBJ2-1	TGTGCCAGTGGGAGCGAAGGGTCTTTGCATGAGCAGTTCTTC	CASGSEGSLHEQFF
TRBD2	-	TRBV13	TRBJ2-5	TGTGCCAGCAGCTCCCTAATGGCGGGAGCCCAAGAGACCCAGTACTTC	CASSSLMAGAQETQYF
-	-	TRBV12-3/TRBV12-4	TRBJ2-1	TGTGCCAGCAGTTTTGAGAGGGCTAATGAGCAGTTCTTC	CASSFERANEQFF
-	-	TRBV5-8	TRBJ2-5	TGTGCCAGCACCCGGGGGACGGGCAGCTCCCAAGAGACCCAGTACTTC	CASTRGTGSSQETQYF
-	-	TRBV2	TRBJ2-7	TGTGCCAGCAGTTACCGCCAGTACGAGCAGTACTTC	CASSYRQYEQYF
TRBD1	-	TRBV18	TRBJ2-3	TGTGCCAGCTCACCGCACAGGGGAACGGATACGCAGTATTTT	CASSPHRGTDTQYF
-	-	TRBV7-9	TRBJ1-5	TGTGCCAGCAGCGGGCCACAGGGTCAGCCCCAGCATTTT	CASSGPQGQPQHF
TRBD2	-	TRBV5-1	TRBJ2-3	TGCGCCAGCAGCTTGGGGCTAGCGGGAGCAGATACGCAGTATTTT	CASSLGLAGADTQYF
-	-	TRBV7-2	TRBJ1-4	TGTGCCAGCTCGTGGGGCCGAGGCGGTGAAAAACTGTTTTTT	CASSWGRGGEKLFF
TRBD1	few	TRBV19	TRBJ1-6	TGTGCCAGTAGTCCAGGTGACAGGGGTGGACCCCTCCACTTT	CASSPGDRGGPLHF
-	-	TRBV7-7	TRBJ2-7	TGTGCCAGCAGCCGAGGGGGCCGGGGGCCGGGCGAGCAGTACTTC	CASSRGGRGPGEQYF
-	few	TRBV18	TRBJ2-6	TGTGCCAGCTCGCCAGCTATTCTAGCCTCTGGGGCCAACGTCCTGACTTTC	CASSPAILASGANVLTF
TRBD1	-	TRBV30	TRBJ2-3	TGTGCCTGGGAGGTGACAGGGTCTAGCACAGATACGCAGTATTTT	CAWEVTGSSTDTQYF
TRBD2	-	TRBV14	TRBJ2-4	TGTGCCAGCAGCCCGGGGGGAGCAGCCAAAAACATTCAGTACTTC	CASSPGGAAKNIQYF
-	-	TRBV7-9	TRBJ2-3	TGTGCCAGCAGCCCGACTCGTCCCAGCACAGATACGCAGTATTTT	CASSPTRPSTDTQYF
TRBD2	-	TRBV6-5	TRBJ2-2	TGTGCCAGCAGTATAGCGGGAGTTAGCACCGGGGAGCTGTTTTTT	CASSIAGVSTGELFF
-	-	TRBV30	TRBJ1-3	TGTGCCTGGAGTGCCCTCGCCAAAGCCTCTGGAAACACCATATATTTT	CAWSALAKASGNTIYF
-	-	TRBV5-6	TRBJ2-7	TGTGCCAGCAGCTTGGACAGACGTCGGGAGCAGTACTTC	CASSLDRRREQYF
-	once	TRBV5-1	TRBJ2-5	TGCGCCAGCAGCTTAGGGACTTTACAAGAGACCCAGTACTTC	CASSLGTLQETQYF
TRBD1	-	TRBV15	TRBJ2-1	TGTGCCACCAGCGAGGGGATCCAGACAGGGGCTAATGAGCAGTTCTTC	CATSEGIQTGANEQFF
-	-	TRBV6-5	TRBJ1-1	TGTGCCAGCAGTTACTCTAAGTACAGAATGAACACTGAAGCTTTCTTT	CASSYSKYRMNTEAFF